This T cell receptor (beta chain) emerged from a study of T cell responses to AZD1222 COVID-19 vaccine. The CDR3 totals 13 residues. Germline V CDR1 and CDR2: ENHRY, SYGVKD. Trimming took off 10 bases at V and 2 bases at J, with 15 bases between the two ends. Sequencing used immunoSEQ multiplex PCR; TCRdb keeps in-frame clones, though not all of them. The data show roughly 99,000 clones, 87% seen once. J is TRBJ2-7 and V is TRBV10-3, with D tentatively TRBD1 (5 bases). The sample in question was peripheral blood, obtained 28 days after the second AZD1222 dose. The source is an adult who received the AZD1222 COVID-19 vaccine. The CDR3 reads CANGPSGTYEQYF. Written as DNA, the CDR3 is TGTGCCAACGGGCCGTCAGGGACCTACGAGCAGTACTTC.